There are many counts of the clone carrying this T cell receptor (beta chain). As yet, its antigen is unknown. For TCRbeta, the library was prepared with unique molecular identifiers. TCRdb analysed the PCR reads with MiXCR anew, one entry per CDR3 protein. This table holds about 200,000 distinct CDR3 sequences, under 8.5% found once. The sample comes from a study of T-cell reconstitution after alpha-beta-depleted transplantation in children. Study results and limitations: Surviving recipient T cells and intrathymic progenitors accounted for some patients' high TCRbeta diversity at day 60. Diversity and T-cell counts at one year after transplant derived mostly from new T cells. Reports say that about two months after transplant, the alpha-beta T cells came out of several hundred graft clones that had expanded.

Germline assignment: CDR1 DFQATT and CDR2 SNEGSKA (reference sequence). The CDR3 runs 16 residues. Unmatched junction bases numbered 11, after V lost 3 bases and J lost 5 bases. The chain recombines TRBV20-1 with TRBJ2-1; 9 positions match TRBD2. The sequencing used PBMCs, collected before TCRalphabeta/CD19-depleted stem cell transplant. The receptor was isolated from a boy between 2 and 10 years old with acute lymphoblastic leukemia, due to receive a stem cell transplant. CDR3 loop: CSARASGTSIHNEQFF. The CDR3 DNA reads as TGCAGTGCTAGGGCCAGTGGGACTAGCATCCACAATGAGCAGTTCTTC.